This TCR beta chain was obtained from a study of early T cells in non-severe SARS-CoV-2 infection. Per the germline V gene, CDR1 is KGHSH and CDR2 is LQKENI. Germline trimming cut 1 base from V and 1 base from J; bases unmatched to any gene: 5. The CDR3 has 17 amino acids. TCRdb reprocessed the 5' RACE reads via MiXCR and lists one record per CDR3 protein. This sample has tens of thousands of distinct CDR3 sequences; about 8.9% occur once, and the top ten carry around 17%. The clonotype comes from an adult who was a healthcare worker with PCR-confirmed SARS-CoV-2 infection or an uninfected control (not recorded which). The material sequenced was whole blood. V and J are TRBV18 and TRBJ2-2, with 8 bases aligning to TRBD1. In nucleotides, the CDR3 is TGTGCCAGCTCACCACAGACAGGGGAGAGGAACACCGGGGAGCTGTTTTTT. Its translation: CASSPQTGERNTGELFF.